Only a few counts were recorded for the clone carrying this T cell receptor beta chain. Its cognate antigen is unknown. Germline V gene data show CDR1 as MDHEN and CDR2 as SYDVKM. V trimming: 5 bases; J trimming: 5 bases; junction bases outside the gene matches: 4. The CDR3 consists of 13 residues. PCR was performed using 60 Vbeta and 13 Jbeta primers. Clones were read by immunoSEQ multiplex PCR, and TCRdb kept only the in-frame ones, dropping some. The data hold some 130,000 clones, with approximately 61% observed a single time. The sample comes from a study of cytomegalovirus exposure and HLA in healthy donors. Likely unrecorded immune exposures existed in these nominally healthy donors. Study-wide results and caveats: When the data were analyzed later, several of the most significant clusters appeared to be linked to common viral pathogens.

The sequenced sample was PBMCs. The V call is TRBV28, the J call TRBJ2-3; 7 nucleotides agree with TRBD1. This receptor was identified in a human donor in good health. In nucleotides, the CDR3 is TGTGCCAGCAGTACGGACAGGTTAGATACGCAGTATTTT. This codes for CASSTDRLDTQYF.